The rows below give T cell receptor beta chains drawn from one sample of a study of T-cell memory formation after mild COVID-19. Using its own MiXCR run on the 5' RACE reads, TCRdb lists one record per CDR3 protein. The table lists roughly 620,000 distinct CDR3 sequences, over 15% of them singletons, with about 11% in the top ten. The specimen was PBMCs or a T cell subset sorted from them (not recorded which). Receptor source: an adult woman who had mild COVID-19 (a few samples of this study predate the infection). Cell type and time point are not known. Both conserved end residues are part of each CDR3. The order of the fields is clone size, J gene, D gene, V gene, CDR3 DNA, CDR3 protein. D genes are given only for firm matches. For some rows the clone size is stated as once, few or many, or as a class when expanded; others skip it.

clone size: few; J gene: TRBJ2-3; D gene: -; V gene: TRBV20-1; CDR3 DNA: TGCAGTGCTTTGTCCCCAGAATCAGATACGCAGTATTTT; CDR3 protein: CSALSPESDTQYF
clone size: -; J gene: TRBJ2-7; D gene: TRBD1; V gene: TRBV9; CDR3 DNA: TGTGCCAGCAGCACAGGGACAGTTAGCTCCTACGAGCAGTACTTC; CDR3 protein: CASSTGTVSSYEQYF
clone size: many; J gene: TRBJ2-1; D gene: -; V gene: TRBV7-9; CDR3 DNA: TGTGCCAGCAGCTTGGCGGCCTACAATGAGCAGTTCTTC; CDR3 protein: CASSLAAYNEQFF
clone size: few; J gene: TRBJ2-3; D gene: -; V gene: TRBV7-2; CDR3 DNA: TGTGCCAGCAGCTCCGGACTCCATAGCACAGATACGCAGTATTTT; CDR3 protein: CASSSGLHSTDTQYF
clone size: -; J gene: TRBJ1-3; D gene: -; V gene: TRBV5-1; CDR3 DNA: TGCGCCAGCAGCTTGGAGTGGGACACCTTTGGAAACACCATATATTTT; CDR3 protein: CASSLEWDTFGNTIYF
clone size: -; J gene: TRBJ2-7; D gene: -; V gene: TRBV7-9; CDR3 DNA: TGTGCCAGCAGATTGGGGGGATACTACGAGCAGTACTTC; CDR3 protein: CASRLGGYYEQYF
clone size: many; J gene: TRBJ2-7; D gene: -; V gene: TRBV7-8; CDR3 DNA: TGTGCCAGCAGCTTAGGTCGGCGGTCGTACTACGAGCAGTACTTC; CDR3 protein: CASSLGRRSYYEQYF
clone size: many; J gene: TRBJ2-1; D gene: TRBD2; V gene: TRBV7-6; CDR3 DNA: TGTGCCAGCAGCCACTCTAGCGGTGACTCCTACAATGAGCAGTTCTTC; CDR3 protein: CASSHSSGDSYNEQFF
clone size: few; J gene: TRBJ2-1; D gene: -; V gene: TRBV29-1; CDR3 DNA: TGCAGCGTTGAGAGGCTTAGCTCCTACAATGAGCAGTTCTTC; CDR3 protein: CSVERLSSYNEQFF
clone size: -; J gene: TRBJ2-7; D gene: TRBD1; V gene: TRBV5-1; CDR3 DNA: TGCGCCAGCAGCTTCTCGACAGGGGGGAACTACGAGCAGTACTTC; CDR3 protein: CASSFSTGGNYEQYF
clone size: -; J gene: TRBJ1-1; D gene: -; V gene: TRBV13; CDR3 DNA: TGTGCCAGCAGCTTACAGGGGAATGTGGTGAACACTGAAGCTTTCTTT; CDR3 protein: CASSLQGNVVNTEAFF
clone size: many; J gene: TRBJ2-1; D gene: TRBD2; V gene: TRBV20-1; CDR3 DNA: TGCAGTGCTAGTGGGACTAGTAGCAATGAGCAGTTCTTC; CDR3 protein: CSASGTSSNEQFF
clone size: few; J gene: TRBJ1-2; D gene: -; V gene: TRBV7-3; CDR3 DNA: TGTGCCAGCAGCTTAGGTGGTGGAGGGGACTATGGCTACACCTTC; CDR3 protein: CASSLGGGGDYGYTF
clone size: -; J gene: TRBJ2-2; D gene: TRBD1; V gene: TRBV6-1; CDR3 DNA: TGTGCCAGCAGTGATTGGGGGACAGGGGCGAGGACCGGGGAGCTGTTTTTT; CDR3 protein: CASSDWGTGARTGELFF
clone size: -; J gene: TRBJ2-1; D gene: -; V gene: TRBV5-5; CDR3 DNA: TGTGCCAGCAGCTTGGATCCTCGGGGACACAATGAGCAGTTCTTC; CDR3 protein: CASSLDPRGHNEQFF
clone size: -; J gene: TRBJ1-1; D gene: -; V gene: TRBV21-1; CDR3 DNA: TGTGCCAGCAGCCCGAACGGGACGGAAAACACTGAAGCTTTCTTT; CDR3 protein: CASSPNGTENTEAFF
clone size: -; J gene: TRBJ2-3; D gene: -; V gene: TRBV3-1; CDR3 DNA: TGTGCCAGCAGCCAAGAGTGGGGGAAGGATCCCCCCCCAGATACGCAGTATTTT; CDR3 protein: CASSQEWGKDPPPDTQYF
clone size: once; J gene: TRBJ1-2; D gene: TRBD1; V gene: TRBV6-5; CDR3 DNA: TGTGCCAGCAGTTCGCCCACAGGGGCGGACTATGGCTACACCTTC; CDR3 protein: CASSSPTGADYGYTF
clone size: few; J gene: TRBJ2-1; D gene: -; V gene: TRBV27; CDR3 DNA: TGTGCCATCTCACCACCGGGACGGGGTGAGCAGTTCTTC; CDR3 protein: CAISPPGRGEQFF
clone size: few; J gene: TRBJ2-3; D gene: -; V gene: TRBV4-1; CDR3 DNA: TGCGCCAGCAGCCAAGATAACGGGTACAGCACAGATACGCAGTATTTT; CDR3 protein: CASSQDNGYSTDTQYF
clone size: few; J gene: TRBJ2-1; D gene: -; V gene: TRBV7-8; CDR3 DNA: TGTGCCAGCAGCTTAGCGCTGGGACGCTACAATGAGCAGTTCTTC; CDR3 protein: CASSLALGRYNEQFF
clone size: many; J gene: TRBJ1-2; D gene: TRBD1; V gene: TRBV5-1; CDR3 DNA: TGCGCCAGCAAGCTTGGGACAGGAGGGTTCTATGGCTACACCTTC; CDR3 protein: CASKLGTGGFYGYTF
clone size: -; J gene: TRBJ2-7; D gene: -; V gene: TRBV30; CDR3 DNA: TGTGCCTGGATTGACGAGCAGTACTTC; CDR3 protein: CAWIDEQYF
clone size: -; J gene: TRBJ2-2; D gene: -; V gene: TRBV24-1; CDR3 DNA: TGTGCCACCAGTGATTTCGGACCTTCGAACACCGGGGAGCTGTTTTTT; CDR3 protein: CATSDFGPSNTGELFF
clone size: few; J gene: TRBJ2-1; D gene: -; V gene: TRBV29-1; CDR3 DNA: TGCAGCGTTGAATCCTCCTACAATGAGCAGTTCTTC; CDR3 protein: CSVESSYNEQFF
clone size: -; J gene: TRBJ2-3; D gene: -; V gene: TRBV15; CDR3 DNA: TGTGCCTCCAGGAATACCGAACCCATTCTCACAGATACGCAGTATTTT; CDR3 protein: CASRNTEPILTDTQYF
clone size: few; J gene: TRBJ1-5; D gene: TRBD1; V gene: TRBV10-3; CDR3 DNA: TGTGCCATCAGAGGGGGCGCGGATCAGCCCCAGCATTTT; CDR3 protein: CAIRGGADQPQHF
clone size: few; J gene: TRBJ1-3; D gene: -; V gene: TRBV6-5; CDR3 DNA: TGTGCCAGCAGTCCCCCGGGGAGAAACACCATATATTTT; CDR3 protein: CASSPPGRNTIYF
clone size: -; J gene: TRBJ2-7; D gene: TRBD1; V gene: TRBV6-5; CDR3 DNA: TGTGCCAGCAGTTACTCGGTCGGGACAGGAGCCTACGAGCAGTACTTC; CDR3 protein: CASSYSVGTGAYEQYF
clone size: -; J gene: TRBJ2-7; D gene: TRBD1; V gene: TRBV18; CDR3 DNA: TGTGCCAGCTCACCCGGCCCTGGGACAGGGAACGAGCAGTACTTC; CDR3 protein: CASSPGPGTGNEQYF
clone size: -; J gene: TRBJ2-7; D gene: -; V gene: TRBV4-2; CDR3 DNA: TGTGCCAGCAGCCAAGGCGGGGGACACTCCTACGAGCAGTACTTC; CDR3 protein: CASSQGGGHSYEQYF
clone size: -; J gene: TRBJ2-7; D gene: TRBD1; V gene: TRBV19; CDR3 DNA: TGTGCCAGTAGTATACCCGGGACAGGGGTCTACGAGCAGTACTTC; CDR3 protein: CASSIPGTGVYEQYF
clone size: many; J gene: TRBJ2-1; D gene: -; V gene: TRBV9; CDR3 DNA: TGTGCCAGCAGCGTAGGGGTGGGCCCTTACAATGAGCAGTTCTTC; CDR3 protein: CASSVGVGPYNEQFF
clone size: -; J gene: TRBJ2-7; D gene: -; V gene: TRBV12-3/TRBV12-4; CDR3 DNA: TGTGCCAGCAGTTCCTATCCCAGGGGTTCCTACGAGCAGTACTTC; CDR3 protein: CASSSYPRGSYEQYF
clone size: -; J gene: TRBJ2-1; D gene: TRBD2; V gene: TRBV6-5; CDR3 DNA: TGTGCCAGCAGTTACTCGAAAGGAGCGGGAGCCTTCTCCTACAATGAGCAGTTCTTC; CDR3 protein: CASSYSKGAGAFSYNEQFF
clone size: few; J gene: TRBJ1-5; D gene: -; V gene: TRBV20-1; CDR3 DNA: TGCAGTGCCCACAACCCCCGCCCGGGGGCTAGCAATCAGCCCCAGCATTTT; CDR3 protein: CSAHNPRPGASNQPQHF
clone size: -; J gene: TRBJ2-7; D gene: TRBD1; V gene: TRBV18; CDR3 DNA: TGTGCCAGCTCACCGGGCGGGACAGGGGGCGTTCACGAGCAGTACTTC; CDR3 protein: CASSPGGTGGVHEQYF
clone size: few; J gene: TRBJ1-1; D gene: TRBD1; V gene: TRBV19; CDR3 DNA: TGTGCCAGTAGTCCGGGACAGGGCACTGAAGCTTTCTTT; CDR3 protein: CASSPGQGTEAFF
clone size: few; J gene: TRBJ2-2; D gene: -; V gene: TRBV5-1; CDR3 DNA: TGCGCCAGCAGCTTCGACTATGGGGAGCTGTTTTTT; CDR3 protein: CASSFDYGELFF
clone size: once; J gene: TRBJ2-3; D gene: TRBD2; V gene: TRBV7-2; CDR3 DNA: TGTGCCAGCAGCTTGAGGGGCTGGACTAGCTTGACAGATACGCAGTTTTTT; CDR3 protein: CASSLRGWTSLTDTQFF
clone size: -; J gene: TRBJ1-2; D gene: -; V gene: TRBV6-5; CDR3 DNA: TGTGCCAGCAGTCCATTGGACGGACCCGGTGGGGGCTACACCTTC; CDR3 protein: CASSPLDGPGGGYTF
clone size: many; J gene: TRBJ2-1; D gene: TRBD2; V gene: TRBV3-1; CDR3 DNA: TGTGCCAGCAGTGATGAGCGGGGGGGCGTGGATGAGCAGTTCTTC; CDR3 protein: CASSDERGGVDEQFF
clone size: once; J gene: TRBJ2-4; D gene: TRBD1; V gene: TRBV6-6; CDR3 DNA: TGTGCCAGCAGTACACAGGGGTGGGCCAAAAACATTCAGTACTTC; CDR3 protein: CASSTQGWAKNIQYF
clone size: -; J gene: TRBJ1-1; D gene: -; V gene: TRBV11-2; CDR3 DNA: TGTGCCAGCAGCTTAGACCAGATGAACACTGAAGCTTTCTTT; CDR3 protein: CASSLDQMNTEAFF
clone size: few; J gene: TRBJ2-2; D gene: -; V gene: TRBV6-5; CDR3 DNA: TGTGCCAGCAGTTACTCGATTGGAGACACCGGGGAGCTGTTTTTT; CDR3 protein: CASSYSIGDTGELFF
clone size: few; J gene: TRBJ2-7; D gene: TRBD2; V gene: TRBV7-2; CDR3 DNA: TGTGCCAGCAGCTTAGGGCGGGGGAACGAGCAGTACTTC; CDR3 protein: CASSLGRGNEQYF
clone size: -; J gene: TRBJ2-2; D gene: -; V gene: TRBV20-1; CDR3 DNA: TGCAGTGCTATTCCTCGGGGCGGAAGGAGGGGTGGCACCGGGGAGCTGTTTTTT; CDR3 protein: CSAIPRGGRRGGTGELFF
clone size: few; J gene: TRBJ1-2; D gene: -; V gene: TRBV5-1; CDR3 DNA: TGCGCCAGCAGCTTGGAGTTCGAGGGGGTTGGCTATGGCTACACCTTC; CDR3 protein: CASSLEFEGVGYGYTF
clone size: many; J gene: TRBJ2-1; D gene: TRBD2; V gene: TRBV7-9; CDR3 DNA: TGTGCCAGCAGCTTGGGGACTAGCGGGAGTGATGAGCAGTTCTTC; CDR3 protein: CASSLGTSGSDEQFF
clone size: many; J gene: TRBJ2-7; D gene: TRBD2; V gene: TRBV7-9; CDR3 DNA: TGTGCCAGCAGCCCAGGACTAGCGGGTAGCTACGAGCAGTACTTC; CDR3 protein: CASSPGLAGSYEQYF
clone size: -; J gene: TRBJ1-6; D gene: -; V gene: TRBV12-3/TRBV12-4; CDR3 DNA: TGTGCCGGCAGGGAACCTGTGTGGGGTTCACCCCTCCACTTT; CDR3 protein: CAGREPVWGSPLHF
clone size: few; J gene: TRBJ2-7; D gene: TRBD1; V gene: TRBV28; CDR3 DNA: TGTGCCAGCTACCCGGGACAGGGGTCTCTGTACGAGCAGTACTTC; CDR3 protein: CASYPGQGSLYEQYF
clone size: -; J gene: TRBJ2-1; D gene: -; V gene: TRBV7-8; CDR3 DNA: TGTGCCAGCAAGGTCGCCGGGGTCTACAATGAGCAGTTCTTC; CDR3 protein: CASKVAGVYNEQFF
clone size: few; J gene: TRBJ2-2; D gene: -; V gene: TRBV5-1; CDR3 DNA: TGCGCCAGCAGCTTGAATCTTGCGAACACCGGGGAGCTGTTTTTT; CDR3 protein: CASSLNLANTGELFF